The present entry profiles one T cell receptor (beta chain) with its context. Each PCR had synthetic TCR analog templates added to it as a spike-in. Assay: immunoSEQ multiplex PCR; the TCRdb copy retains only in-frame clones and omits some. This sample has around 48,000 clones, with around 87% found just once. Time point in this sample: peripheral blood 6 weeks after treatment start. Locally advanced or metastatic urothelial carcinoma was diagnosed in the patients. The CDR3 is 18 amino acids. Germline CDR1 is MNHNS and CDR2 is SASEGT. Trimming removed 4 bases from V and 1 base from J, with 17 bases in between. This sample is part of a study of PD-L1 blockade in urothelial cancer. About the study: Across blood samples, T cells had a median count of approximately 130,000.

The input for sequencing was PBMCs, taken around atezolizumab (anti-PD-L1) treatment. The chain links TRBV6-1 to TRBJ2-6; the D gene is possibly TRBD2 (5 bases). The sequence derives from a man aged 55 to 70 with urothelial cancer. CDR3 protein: CASSARQGLVSGANVLTF. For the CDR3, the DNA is TGTGCCAGCAGTGCCCGACAAGGACTCGTTTCTGGGGCCAACGTCCTGACTTTC.